The present T cell receptor (beta chain) was sequenced within a study of blood T cell repertoires in COVID-19. The CDR3 is 17 residues long. V shed 9 bases and J 0 bases; nucleotides not matched to a gene: 11. CDR1 is LNHDA, CDR2 SQIVND, per germline (reference sequence). Clones were read by immunoSEQ multiplex PCR, and TCRdb kept only the in-frame ones, dropping some. The repertoire holds some 150,000 clones, about 86% seen once, with approximately 8% in the top ten. The sequence came from a woman in her sixties or seventies with acute or convalescent COVID-19. The sample was peripheral blood. The rearrangement uses TRBV19 and TRBJ1-5, with 10 bases that match TRBD1. The CDR3 reads CASLGTGVLYSNQPQHF. In nucleotides, the CDR3 is TGTGCCAGCCTCGGGACAGGGGTCCTATATAGCAATCAGCCCCAGCATTTT.